These 9 T cell receptor beta chains were sequenced from one sample in a study of cytomegalovirus exposure and HLA in healthy donors. Assay: immunoSEQ multiplex PCR; the TCRdb copy retains only in-frame clones and omits some. Of 150,000 to 250,000 clones in the sample, roughly 82% were seen once. What was sequenced was PBMCs. These receptors came from a woman under 40 in good health and CMV-seropositive.

This clone was seen only a few times. The rearrangement joins TRBV30 to TRBJ1-5, with 9 bases fitting TRBD1. The CDR3 is 14 amino acids. Germline V CDR1 and CDR2: GTSNPN, SVGIG (reference sequence). Trimming removed 2 bases from V and 4 bases from J; junction bases left unmatched: 3. CDR3 in DNA: TGTGCCTGGAGTAACGGACAGGGGAATCAGCCCCAGCATTTT. Translating it yields CAWSNGQGNQPQHF.

This rearrangement joins TRBV11-2 to TRBJ1-1, with 9 bases identical to TRBD1. The CDR3 has 14 amino acids. The V segment lost 5 bases and the J segment 10 bases; nucleotides outside the gene matches: 11. From germline, CDR1 is SGHAT and CDR2 FQNNGV. The CDR3 protein is CASSPLPGQGTAFF. The CDR3 DNA follows: TGTGCCAGCAGCCCATTACCGGGACAGGGAACAGCTTTCTTT.

The chain has TRBV18 and TRBJ2-7; 7 nucleotides match TRBD2. The CDR3 sequence is 15 residues long. In germline, CDR1 is KGHSH, CDR2 LQKENI. The V segment lost 2 bases and the J segment 3 bases; nucleotides outside the gene matches: 7. The DNA for the CDR3 is TGTGCCAGCTCACCAACCGGGAGGACTGTCTACGAGCAGTACTTC. Its protein product is CASSPTGRTVYEQYF.

This chain links TRBV6-5 with TRBJ2-5; 9 bases map to TRBD1. V trimming: 2 bases; J trimming: 5 bases; junction bases outside the gene matches: 9. CDR1 is MNHEY and CDR2 is SVGAGI in the germline V gene. CDR3 size: 16 residues. The CDR3 region is CASSYGDREDGETQYF. The CDR3 region has the DNA TGTGCCAGCAGTTACGGGGACAGGGAAGATGGCGAGACCCAGTACTTC.

J is TRBJ1-1 and V is TRBV18; weak D call: TRBD1 (5 bases). Germline V gives CDR1 KGHSH, CDR2 LQKENI. Trimming pared 3 bases from V and 3 bases from J, leaving 14 bases between. The CDR3 extends over 15 amino acids. The DNA of the CDR3 is TGTGCCAGCTCACCGCAGCGACAGTTGTACACTGAAGCTTTCTTT. This sequence encodes CASSPQRQLYTEAFF.

The DNA for the CDR3 is TGCGCCAGCAGCCAAGGAGTCGACTATGGCTACACCTTC. Its translation is CASSQGVDYGYTF. The chain is built from TRBV4-1 and TRBJ1-2; D ambiguous. The CDR3 spans 13 residues. Deletions cut 1 base from V and 3 bases from J, with 6 bases between. CDR1 is MGHRA, CDR2 YSYEKL, per germline.

This clone was recorded a few times. The chain links TRBV5-4 to TRBJ2-1; D might be TRBD2 (5 bases). V dropped 1 base and J dropped 13 bases, with 12 bases sitting between them. The V gene's germline CDR1 is SGHNT and CDR2 YYREEE (reference sequence). The CDR3 sequence is 12 residues long. This CDR3 is CASSLRDFPQFF. The CDR3 DNA follows: TGTGCCAGCAGCTTGCGGGATTTTCCCCAGTTCTTC. Full variable domain (remainder filled in from reference TRBV5-4 and TRBJ2-1): ETGVTQSPTHLIKTRGQQVTLRCSSQSGHNTVSWYQQALGQGPQFIFQYYREEENGRGNFPPRFSGLQFPNYSSELNVNALELDDSALYLCASSLRDFPQFFGPGTRLTVL.

The chain links TRBV6-5 to TRBJ2-1; perhaps TRBD2 as D (6 bases). Per the germline V gene, CDR1 is MNHEY and CDR2 is SVGAGI. The CDR3 runs to 13 residues. V was trimmed by 5 bases and J by 12 bases, leaving 17 bases between them. CDR3 protein: CASSTVGGPSQFF. In DNA form, the CDR3 reads TGTGCCAGCAGTACCGTGGGAGGCCCGTCGCAGTTCTTC.

This clone was seen once. The same CDR3 can be traced to other DNA sequences in this sample. The CDR3, as DNA: TGTGCCAGCAGCTTCAGTTTAACCTACGAGCAGTACTTC. It is translated as CASSFSLTYEQYF. The chain combines TRBV11-2 with TRBJ2-7; no reliable D call. Germline values: CDR1 SGHAT, CDR2 FQNNGV. The CDR3 loop spans 13 amino acids. The V end lost 3 bases, the J end lost 2 bases, and 8 bases lay between the germline ends.